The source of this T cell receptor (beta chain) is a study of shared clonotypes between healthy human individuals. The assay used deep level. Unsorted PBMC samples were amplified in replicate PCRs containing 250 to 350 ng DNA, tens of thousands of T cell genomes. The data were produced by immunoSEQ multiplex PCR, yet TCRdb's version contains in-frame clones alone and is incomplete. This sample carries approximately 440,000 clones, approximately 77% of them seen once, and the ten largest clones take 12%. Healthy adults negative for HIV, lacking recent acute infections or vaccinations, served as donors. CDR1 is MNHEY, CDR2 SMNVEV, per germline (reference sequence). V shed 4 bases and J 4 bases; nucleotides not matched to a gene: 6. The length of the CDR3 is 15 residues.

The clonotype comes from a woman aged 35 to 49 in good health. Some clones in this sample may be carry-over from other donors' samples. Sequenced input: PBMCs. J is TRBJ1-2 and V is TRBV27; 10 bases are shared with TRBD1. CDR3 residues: CASSSRDRGSYGYTF. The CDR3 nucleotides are TGTGCCAGCAGTTCCCGGGACAGGGGTAGCTATGGCTACACCTTC.